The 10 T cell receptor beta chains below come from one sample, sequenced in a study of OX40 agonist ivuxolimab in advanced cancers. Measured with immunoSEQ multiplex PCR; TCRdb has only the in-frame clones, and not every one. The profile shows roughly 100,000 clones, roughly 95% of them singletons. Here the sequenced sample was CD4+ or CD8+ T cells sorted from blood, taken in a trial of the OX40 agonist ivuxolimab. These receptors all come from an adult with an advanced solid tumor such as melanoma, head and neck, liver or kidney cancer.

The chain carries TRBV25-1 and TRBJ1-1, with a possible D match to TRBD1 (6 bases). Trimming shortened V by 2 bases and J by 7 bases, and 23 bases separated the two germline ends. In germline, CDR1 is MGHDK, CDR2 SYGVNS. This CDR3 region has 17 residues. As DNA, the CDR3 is TGTGCCAGCAGTGAAATGGGGGGGGCGGGTGCGTTCGGTGAAGCTTTCTTT. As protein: CASSEMGGAGAFGEAFF.

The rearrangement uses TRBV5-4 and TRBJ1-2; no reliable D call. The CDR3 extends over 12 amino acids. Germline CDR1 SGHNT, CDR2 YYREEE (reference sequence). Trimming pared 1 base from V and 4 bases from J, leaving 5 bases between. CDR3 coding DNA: TGTGCCAGCAGCTTGCTCACCTATGGCTACACCTTC. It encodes CASSLLTYGYTF.

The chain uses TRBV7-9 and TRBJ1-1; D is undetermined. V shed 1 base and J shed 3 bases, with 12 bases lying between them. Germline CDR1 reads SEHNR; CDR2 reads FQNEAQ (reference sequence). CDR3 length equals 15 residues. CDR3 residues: CASSLGVGFYTEAFF. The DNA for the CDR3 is TGTGCCAGCAGCTTAGGAGTTGGGTTTTACACTGAAGCTTTCTTT.

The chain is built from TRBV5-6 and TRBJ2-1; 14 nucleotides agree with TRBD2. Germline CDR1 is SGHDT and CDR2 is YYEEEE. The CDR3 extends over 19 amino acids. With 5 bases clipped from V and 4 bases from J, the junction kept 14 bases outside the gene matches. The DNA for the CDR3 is TGTGCCAGCAGTCCTCGACTAGCGGGAGGGCCCGATCCTTACAATGAGCAGTTCTTC. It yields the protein CASSPRLAGGPDPYNEQFF.

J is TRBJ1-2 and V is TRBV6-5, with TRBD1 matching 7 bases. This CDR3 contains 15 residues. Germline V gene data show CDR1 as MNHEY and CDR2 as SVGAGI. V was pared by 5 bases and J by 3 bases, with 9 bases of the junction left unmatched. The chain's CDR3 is CASSQRTGAYYGYTF. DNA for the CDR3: TGTGCCAGCAGTCAACGGACAGGCGCCTACTATGGCTACACCTTC.

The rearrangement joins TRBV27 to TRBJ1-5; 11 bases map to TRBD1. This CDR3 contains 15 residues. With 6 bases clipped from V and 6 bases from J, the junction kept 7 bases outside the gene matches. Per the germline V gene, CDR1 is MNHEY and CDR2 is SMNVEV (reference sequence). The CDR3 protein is CASSPGTGGRQPQHF. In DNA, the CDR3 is TGTGCCAGCAGCCCCGGGACAGGGGGGCGTCAGCCCCAGCATTTT.

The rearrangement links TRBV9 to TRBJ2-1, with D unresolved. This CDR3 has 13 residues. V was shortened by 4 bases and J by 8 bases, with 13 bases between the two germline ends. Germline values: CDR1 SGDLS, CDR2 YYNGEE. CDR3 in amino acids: CASSPPLMDEQFF. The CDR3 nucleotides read TGTGCCAGCAGCCCTCCCTTAATGGATGAGCAGTTCTTC.

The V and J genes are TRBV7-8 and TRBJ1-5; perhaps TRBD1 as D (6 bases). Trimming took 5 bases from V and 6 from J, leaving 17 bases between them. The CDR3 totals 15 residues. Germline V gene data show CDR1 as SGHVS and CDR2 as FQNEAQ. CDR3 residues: CASSQGTGGSQPQHF. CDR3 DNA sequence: TGTGCCAGCAGCCAGGGGACGGGCGGCAGTCAGCCCCAGCATTTT. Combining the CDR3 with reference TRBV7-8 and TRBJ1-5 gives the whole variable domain GAGVSQSPRYKVAKRGQDVALRCDPISGHVSLFWYQQALGQGPEFLTYFQNEAQLDKSGLPSDRFFAERPEGSVSTLKIQRTQQEDSAVYLCASSQGTGGSQPQHFGDGTRLSIL.

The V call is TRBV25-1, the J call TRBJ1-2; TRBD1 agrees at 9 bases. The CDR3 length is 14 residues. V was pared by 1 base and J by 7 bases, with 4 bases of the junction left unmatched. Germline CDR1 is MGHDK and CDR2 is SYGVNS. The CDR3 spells CASSELGQGSGYTF. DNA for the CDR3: TGTGCCAGCAGTGAATTGGGACAGGGCAGTGGCTACACCTTC.

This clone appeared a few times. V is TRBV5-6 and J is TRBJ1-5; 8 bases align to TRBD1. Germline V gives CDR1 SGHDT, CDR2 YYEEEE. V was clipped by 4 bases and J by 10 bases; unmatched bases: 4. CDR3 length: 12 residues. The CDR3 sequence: CASSPGQGPQHF. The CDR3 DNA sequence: TGTGCCAGCAGCCCAGGACAGGGCCCCCAGCATTTT.